The rows below give T cell receptor beta chains drawn from one sample of a study of cytomegalovirus exposure and HLA in healthy donors. Only in-frame clones appear in the TCRdb table, and some are missing; sequencing was by immunoSEQ multiplex PCR. The table includes under 200,000 clones, roughly nine tenths detected once. Source material: PBMCs. These receptors all stem from a woman younger than 35 in good health and CMV-seropositive. CDR3s include the opening cysteine and the closing phenylalanine or tryptophan. Fields, in order: D gene, V gene, J gene, clone size, CDR3 protein, CDR3 DNA. A D gene is named only where the DNA matches it firmly. Size tells how often a clone was seen (once, few, many) or the class of an expanded clone, and some rows leave it out.

.	TRBV2	TRBJ1-4	.	CASTPADRRATNEKLFF	TGTGCCAGCACCCCCGCTGACAGGCGTGCAACTAATGAAAAACTGTTTTTT
TRBD1	TRBV18	TRBJ1-1	.	CASSPPGQSVNTEAFF	TGTGCCAGCTCACCACCGGGACAGTCGGTGAACACTGAAGCTTTCTTT
TRBD1	TRBV4-3	TRBJ2-3	.	CASSQELTGAPDTQYF	TGCGCCAGCAGCCAAGAGTTAACAGGGGCCCCAGATACGCAGTATTTT
TRBD2	TRBV4-1	TRBJ2-1	.	CASSPLAGGAYNEQFF	TGCGCCAGCAGTCCACTAGCGGGAGGTGCCTACAATGAGCAGTTCTTC
TRBD1	TRBV11-2	TRBJ1-2	.	CASSLDRGRGYTF	TGTGCCAGCAGCTTAGACAGGGGGCGCGGCTACACCTTC
.	TRBV2	TRBJ1-1	.	CASSEGLEAFF	TGTGCCAGCAGTGAGGGCTTAGAAGCTTTCTTT
.	TRBV19	TRBJ2-5	.	CASSSWRGLETQYF	TGTGCCAGTAGTAGCTGGCGGGGTTTGGAGACCCAGTACTTC
.	TRBV30	TRBJ2-7	.	CAWSVRAGAAEQYF	TGTGCCTGGAGTGTACGGGCAGGGGCCGCCGAGCAGTACTTC
TRBD1	TRBV9	TRBJ2-7	.	CASSVGWTGVYEQYF	TGTGCCAGCAGCGTAGGGTGGACAGGAGTTTACGAGCAGTACTTC
.	TRBV30	TRBJ2-7	once	CAWNRELTYEQYF	TGTGCCTGGAACCGGGAACTAACCTACGAGCAGTACTTC
TRBD1	TRBV19	TRBJ2-5	.	CASSRGQGEETQYF	TGTGCCAGTAGTAGGGGACAGGGGGAAGAGACCCAGTACTTC
.	TRBV4-3	TRBJ1-1	few	CASSQDLFGGYTEAFF	TGCGCCAGCAGCCAAGATCTTTTCGGCGGATACACTGAAGCTTTCTTT
TRBD1	TRBV15	TRBJ1-5	.	CATSRDRQGGVDQPQHF	TGTGCCACCAGCAGAGATAGACAGGGGGGAGTTGACCAGCCCCAGCATTTT
.	TRBV6-1	TRBJ1-5	.	CASCPRQGSGPQHF	TGTGCCAGCTGCCCCCGGCAGGGTAGCGGGCCCCAGCATTTT
TRBD2	TRBV6-4	TRBJ2-2	.	CASSDVAGVNGELFF	TGTGCCAGCAGTGACGTAGCGGGAGTGAACGGGGAGCTGTTTTTT
TRBD1	TRBV10-1	TRBJ2-7	.	CASSEFRQGPKDEQYF	TGCGCCAGCAGTGAGTTCCGACAGGGCCCCAAGGACGAGCAGTACTTC
.	TRBV9	TRBJ2-1	.	CASNPWRGVYNEQFF	TGTGCCAGCAACCCATGGCGGGGTGTGTACAATGAGCAGTTCTTC
.	TRBV29-1	TRBJ2-5	.	CSVVLGGPKNQGMAETQYF	TGCAGCGTTGTGCTGGGCGGGCCGAAGAATCAGGGGATGGCTGAGACCCAGTACTTC
.	TRBV4-1	TRBJ1-2	few	CASSQEINYGYTF	TGCGCCAGCAGCCAGGAGATTAACTATGGCTACACCTTC
TRBD1	TRBV10-3	TRBJ2-2	.	CAISEPGQGAGTGELFF	TGTGCCATCAGTGAGCCGGGACAGGGGGCGGGCACCGGGGAGCTGTTTTTT
.	TRBV2	TRBJ1-5	.	CASSEGASNQPQHF	TGTGCCAGCAGTGAGGGGGCAAGCAATCAGCCCCAGCATTTT
.	TRBV18	TRBJ2-5	.	CASSIGTQETQYF	TGTGCCAGCTCCATAGGGACTCAAGAGACCCAGTACTTC
.	TRBV11-2	TRBJ2-2	.	CASSLEWGRSNTGELFF	TGTGCCAGCAGCTTAGAATGGGGGCGTTCGAACACCGGGGAGCTGTTTTTT
TRBD1	TRBV5-1	TRBJ2-2	few	CASSSRQGWAPGELFF	TGCGCCAGCAGCTCAAGACAGGGGTGGGCGCCCGGGGAGCTGTTTTTT
.	TRBV2	TRBJ1-4	.	CASKTGSNEKLFF	TGTGCCAGCAAAACAGGGTCTAATGAAAAACTGTTTTTT
TRBD1	TRBV5-6	TRBJ1-5	.	CASSLGQGIQPQHF	TGTGCCAGCAGTCTGGGACAGGGTATACAGCCCCAGCATTTT
.	TRBV15	TRBJ2-7	.	CATSRDSSPGDEQYF	TGTGCCACCAGCAGAGATAGTTCCCCAGGGGACGAGCAGTACTTC
.	TRBV15	TRBJ2-4	.	CATSRDQGQGDIQYF	TGTGCCACCAGCAGAGATCAGGGGCAAGGGGACATTCAGTACTTC
.	TRBV7-2	TRBJ2-1	once	CASSSVPSDNEQFF	TGTGCCAGCAGTTCCGTCCCTTCAGACAATGAGCAGTTCTTC
TRBD1	TRBV25-1	TRBJ2-5	.	CASSDLGQGAFYETQYF	TGTGCCAGCAGTGATTTAGGACAGGGGGCGTTTTACGAGACCCAGTACTTC
.	TRBV11-2	TRBJ2-7	.	CASTLTDYRGHEQYF	TGTGCCAGCACCCTAACTGACTACCGCGGTCACGAGCAGTACTTC
.	TRBV5-1	TRBJ2-2	few	CASSLQHNTGELFF	TGCGCCAGCAGCTTGCAACATAACACCGGGGAGCTGTTTTTT
.	TRBV28	TRBJ2-3	.	CASSLTDRDTQYF	TGTGCCAGCAGTTTAACAGATCGGGATACGCAGTATTTT
.	TRBV27	TRBJ1-5	.	CASSYRNSGNQPQHF	TGTGCCAGCAGCTACAGGAATTCTGGCAATCAGCCCCAGCATTTT
.	TRBV30	TRBJ1-1	few	CAWSVAGNTEAFF	TGTGCCTGGAGTGTAGCAGGGAACACTGAAGCTTTCTTT
.	TRBV11-3	TRBJ2-3	.	CASSLPGTQYF	TGTGCCAGCAGCTTACCCGGTACGCAGTATTTT
.	TRBV4-2	TRBJ2-7	few	CASSQGREPYEQYF	TGTGCCAGCAGCCAAGGACGGGAGCCGTACGAGCAGTACTTC
TRBD2	TRBV19	TRBJ2-5	.	CASSRGLAGGETQYF	TGTGCCAGTAGTAGAGGACTAGCGGGAGGCGAGACCCAGTACTTC
.	TRBV4-1	TRBJ1-4	.	CASSQETVNNEKLFF	TGCGCCAGCAGCCAAGAAACAGTCAACAATGAAAAACTGTTTTTT
TRBD2	TRBV7-6	TRBJ2-1	.	CASGNSGLLYNEQFF	TGTGCCAGCGGGAATAGCGGGCTACTTTACAATGAGCAGTTCTTC
.	TRBV28	TRBJ2-2	.	CASSLWGGPGELFF	TGTGCCAGCAGTTTATGGGGGGGACCCGGGGAGCTGTTTTTT
.	TRBV7-9	TRBJ1-3	few	CASSLGGFTIYF	TGTGCCAGCAGCTTAGGAGGGTTCACCATATATTTT
TRBD1	TRBV27	TRBJ2-3	.	CASSWGTGLTTDTQYF	TGTGCCAGCAGTTGGGGGACAGGCCTAACAACAGATACGCAGTATTTT
TRBD1	TRBV19	TRBJ2-7	once	CASRDRDLEQYF	TGTGCCAGCCGGGACAGGGACCTCGAGCAGTACTTC
TRBD2	TRBV10-3	TRBJ2-1	.	CAISDLAGGRAYNEQFF	TGTGCCATCAGTGACCTAGCGGGAGGGCGGGCCTACAATGAGCAGTTCTTC
.	TRBV10-3	TRBJ2-7	once	CATEIRQGGGTSGMYEQYF	TGTGCCACCGAGATCCGACAGGGGGGAGGAACTAGCGGGATGTACGAGCAGTACTTC
TRBD2	TRBV29-1	TRBJ2-7	.	CSVGSGSYEQYF	TGCAGCGTTGGCAGCGGGAGTTACGAGCAGTACTTC
TRBD1	TRBV28	TRBJ2-7	.	CASSFGQDGGYEQYF	TGTGCCAGCAGTTTTGGACAGGATGGGGGCTACGAGCAGTACTTC
TRBD1	TRBV5-6	TRBJ1-3	.	CASSHPNRGLSSGNTIYF	TGTGCCAGCAGCCACCCCAACAGGGGTTTGAGCTCTGGAAACACCATATATTTT
.	TRBV28	TRBJ2-6	.	CASIEGRGTGANVLTF	TGTGCCAGCATAGAAGGACGGGGAACTGGGGCCAACGTCCTGACTTTC
TRBD2	TRBV29-1	TRBJ2-1	.	CSVPGVAGVDEQFF	TGCAGCGTCCCCGGGGTAGCGGGAGTTGATGAGCAGTTCTTC